Each of the 25 T cell receptor beta chains below was sequenced from the same sample in a study of PD-1 blockade in classical Hodgkin lymphoma. Assay used: immunoSEQ multiplex PCR; TCRdb lists only in-frame clones, some missing. The sample records roughly 28,000 clones, approximately 70% being singletons. Each and every patient relapsed after autologous stem cell transplantation, and patients got differing brentuximab vedotin exposure. Here the sequenced sample was peripheral blood mononuclear cells (PBMCs), taken before the second cycle of nivolumab. All receptors derive from a human donor with classical Hodgkin lymphoma.

This chain joins TRBV6-1 and TRBJ2-7; TRBD2 matches at 8 bases. In germline, CDR1 is MNHNS, CDR2 SASEGT. J lost 4 bases, V lost 8 bases, and 13 bases had no gene match. This CDR3 spans 15 amino acids. CDR3 DNA: TGTGCCAGCCCGGGGGGGGTACAGGTGGATTACGAGCAGTACGTC. This sequence encodes CASPGGVQVDYEQYV.

V usage is TRBV14 and J usage is TRBJ2-7; weak D call: TRBD1 (6 bases). V lost 1 base, J lost 3 bases, and 19 bases lay in between. This CDR3 spans 17 amino acids. Germline lookup yields CDR1 SGHDN and CDR2 FVKESK. The chain's CDR3 is CASSQVWLSDSFYEQYF. The DNA for the CDR3 is TGTGCCAGCAGCCAAGTCTGGCTTTCGGACAGTTTCTACGAGCAGTACTTC.

This chain connects TRBV6-5 to TRBJ2-7; TRBD2 matches at 9 bases. The CDR3 length is 16 residues. Germline V gives CDR1 MNHEY, CDR2 SVGAGI. Trimming took 0 bases from V and 6 from J; bases not matched to a gene: 9. The CDR3 protein is CASSYSHLAGPSEQYF. CDR3 nucleotide sequence: TGTGCCAGCAGTTACTCGCACCTAGCGGGGCCCTCCGAGCAGTACTTC.

This clone was counted a single time. The same CDR3 arises from other DNA sequences in this sample as well. CDR3 sequence: CASSPGGNEQFF. In nucleotides, the CDR3 is TGTGCCAGCTCACCCGGAGGCAATGAGCAGTTCTTC. The chain joins TRBV18 to TRBJ2-1; tentatively, D is TRBD2 (5 bases). Germline CDR1 KGHSH, CDR2 LQKENI. CDR3 size: 12 residues. V was clipped by 3 bases and J by 6 bases, with 6 bases between them.

The rearrangement joins TRBV5-4 to TRBJ1-4; 10 bases fit TRBD1. The CDR3 loop spans 17 amino acids. J gave up 1 base and V 3 bases, and 6 bases lay outside the gene matches. Germline CDR1 reads SGHNT; CDR2 reads YYREEE (reference sequence). The CDR3 DNA is TGTGCCAGCAGCTCGGCCGACAGGGGGCTAACTAATGAAAAACTGTTTTTT. It specifies CASSSADRGLTNEKLFF. The full variable domain, completed using reference TRBV5-4 and TRBJ1-4, is ETGVTQSPTHLIKTRGQQVTLRCSSQSGHNTVSWYQQALGQGPQFIFQYYREEENGRGNFPPRFSGLQFPNYSSELNVNALELDDSALYLCASSSADRGLTNEKLFFGSGTQLSVL.

The gene calls are TRBV5-1 and TRBJ2-2; 13 bases match TRBD2. After removal of 6 bases from V and 5 bases from J, the junction contained 4 bases not matched to a gene. The CDR3 has 15 residues. Germline-derived CDR1 and CDR2 are SGHRS and YFSETQ. As DNA, the CDR3 is TGCGCCAGCACCGGACTAGCGGGGGATACCGGGGAGCTGTTTTTT. It encodes CASTGLAGDTGELFF.

The table lists this clone with a few counts. This chain uses TRBV15 with TRBJ2-5; 7 bases line up with TRBD2. This CDR3 contains 15 residues. The V gene end was trimmed by 1 base and the J gene end by 2 bases; junction bases not matched to a gene: 4. CDR1 and CDR2 from the germline V gene are LNHNV and YYDKDF (reference sequence). In DNA form, the CDR3 reads TGTGCCACCAGCAGAGCCCTAGCGGCTCAAGAGACCCAGTACTTC. Its protein product is CATSRALAAQETQYF.

The chain links TRBV19 to TRBJ2-1; 8 bases are shared with TRBD2. Germline CDR1 and CDR2: LNHDA and SQIVND (reference sequence). The CDR3 runs 16 residues. J lost 4 bases, V lost 5 bases, and 10 bases had no gene match. DNA of the CDR3: TGTGCCAGTAGTTCCAAGATAGCGGGGATTTACAATGAGCAGTTCTTC. It codes for CASSSKIAGIYNEQFF.

This clone was observed a few times. The chain couples TRBV5-6 to TRBJ2-1; 9 bases match TRBD2. The CDR3 runs to 15 residues. Germline CDR1 and CDR2: SGHDT and YYEEEE. The V and J ends lost 2 bases and 2 bases, in that order; junction bases with no gene match: 2. This chain's CDR3 is CASSFIAGAYNEQFF. The CDR3 DNA reads as TGTGCCAGCAGCTTCATAGCGGGGGCCTACAATGAGCAGTTCTTC.

The V call is TRBV7-6, the J call TRBJ1-3, with 7 bases that match TRBD1. This CDR3 has 16 amino acids. Looked up from germline, CDR1 is SGHVS and CDR2 is FNYEAQ. V trimming: 5 bases; J trimming: 0 bases; junction bases outside the gene matches: 7. The CDR3 DNA sequence: TGTGCCAGCAGCATCGACAGGGTAGGCTCTGGAAACACCATATATTTT. This gives the protein CASSIDRVGSGNTIYF.

The chain combines TRBV30 with TRBJ1-1; D gene uncertain. This CDR3 is built from 13 residues. Trimming cost V 0 bases and J 0 bases, with 5 bases left between them. Germline CDR1 GTSNPN, CDR2 SVGIG (reference sequence). The CDR3 spells CAWSVYLNTEAFF. CDR3 coding DNA: TGTGCCTGGAGTGTGTACCTGAACACTGAAGCTTTCTTT.

The rearrangement links TRBV4-3 to TRBJ2-3, with D possibly being TRBD2 (6 bases). Deletions cut 0 bases from V and 4 bases from J, with 20 bases between. The CDR3 runs 18 residues. Germline V lookup: CDR1 LGHNA, CDR2 YSLEER. For the CDR3, the DNA is TGCGCCAGCAGCCAAGACGTTTCCGGGAGTGCTAGCCCAGATACGCAGTATTTT. Encoded protein: CASSQDVSGSASPDTQYF.

The chain carries TRBV9 and TRBJ2-2; a possible D gene is TRBD1 (6 bases). Trimming cost V 6 bases and J 0 bases, with 12 bases left between them. CDR3 length: 15 amino acids. The germline V gene has CDR1 SGDLS and CDR2 YYNGEE. This chain's CDR3 is CASTRTAANTGELFF. The CDR3 nucleotides are TGTGCCAGCACCCGGACAGCGGCGAACACCGGGGAGCTGTTTTTT.

The V call is TRBV9, the J call TRBJ1-2, with D possibly TRBD1 on 6 matching bases. Germline loops: CDR1 SGDLS, CDR2 YYNGEE. The germline V and J ends were trimmed by 1 base and 5 bases, with 9 bases remaining between them. The CDR3 totals 13 residues. For the CDR3, the DNA is TGTGCCAGCAGCGTATTACAGGGATATGGCTACACCTTC. It encodes CASSVLQGYGYTF.

This clone has a count of ten or more. V and J are TRBV13 and TRBJ1-2; D is perhaps TRBD1 (5 bases). CDR1 and CDR2 from the germline V gene are PRHDT and FYEKMQ (reference sequence). This CDR3 has 14 amino acids. V dropped 7 bases and J dropped 2 bases, with 14 bases sitting between them. The CDR3 bases are TGTGCCAGCATTGGGCCCGGGACCAACTATGGCTACACCTTC. Amino acid sequence: CASIGPGTNYGYTF.

J is TRBJ1-3 and V is TRBV19; 11 positions agree with TRBD1. CDR3 size: 15 residues. V lost 5 bases and J lost 7; bases outside the gene matches: 7. Germline assignment: CDR1 LNHDA and CDR2 SQIVND (reference sequence). Written as DNA, the CDR3 is TGTGCCAGTAGTCCACGGACAGGGGGCATCAACACCATATATTTT. Protein sequence: CASSPRTGGINTIYF. The complete variable domain, with remaining parts taken from reference TRBV19 and TRBJ1-3, reads DGGITQSPKYLFRKEGQNVTLSCEQNLNHDAMYWYRQDPGQGLRLIYYSQIVNDFQKGDIAEGYSVSREKKESFPLTVTSAQKNPTAFYLCASSPRTGGINTIYFGEGSWLTVV.

The J gene is TRBJ1-1, the V gene TRBV9; TRBD1 aligns across 9 bases. Germline V lookup: CDR1 SGDLS, CDR2 YYNGEE. This CDR3 has 15 amino acids. With 2 bases clipped from V and 4 bases from J, the junction kept 6 bases outside the gene matches. The CDR3 DNA is TGTGCCAGCAGCGTGGTGACAGGGGGGATCACTGAAGCTTTCTTT. Translation: CASSVVTGGITEAFF.

Notes on this clone: Germline is not matched at one junction end, which may reflect a read error. The J gene is TRBJ2-7, the V gene TRBV7-9, with 7 bases that match TRBD2. This CDR3 is built from 17 residues. CDR1 and CDR2 (germline): SEHNR, FQNEAQ (reference sequence). This CDR3 is CASSQDGAGALSYEQYF. As DNA, the CDR3 is TGCGCCAGCAGCCAAGACGGTGCGGGAGCCTTGTCCTACGAGCAGTACTTC.

This clone counts as medium-sized. This sequence joins TRBV27 and TRBJ1-4; 9 nucleotides align to TRBD1. Looked up from germline, CDR1 is MNHEY and CDR2 is SMNVEV (reference sequence). This CDR3 is 14 amino acids long. With V trimmed by 0 bases and J by 7 bases, 0 bases remained unmatched. The CDR3 nucleotides are TGTGCCAGCAGTTTATCGACAGGGGGTGAAAAACTGTTTTTT. It yields the protein CASSLSTGGEKLFF.

This chain joins TRBV5-4 and TRBJ1-2, with a weak D call TRBD1 (5 bases). This CDR3 spans 13 amino acids. Looked up from germline, CDR1 is SGHNT and CDR2 is YYREEE (reference sequence). With 3 bases removed from V and 10 bases from J, the gap between germline ends came to 16 bases. CDR3 in amino acids: CASSYTTREDYTF. The CDR3 DNA sequence: TGTGCCAGCAGCTACACCACCAGGGAAGACTACACCTTC. Variable domain in full (rest from reference TRBV5-4 and TRBJ1-2): ETGVTQSPTHLIKTRGQQVTLRCSSQSGHNTVSWYQQALGQGPQFIFQYYREEENGRGNFPPRFSGLQFPNYSSELNVNALELDDSALYLCASSYTTREDYTFGSGTRLTVV.

This chain joins TRBV4-1 and TRBJ2-3, with 8 bases lining up with TRBD2. This CDR3 has 16 amino acids. V was pared by 2 bases and J by 5 bases, with 9 bases of the junction left unmatched. Germline V gives CDR1 MGHRA, CDR2 YSYEKL. The CDR3 region is CASSQWAGGAGDTQYF. The CDR3, as DNA: TGCGCCAGCAGCCAATGGGCCGGGGGGGCCGGAGATACGCAGTATTTT.

The chain carries TRBV6-5 and TRBJ2-5, with 7 positions matching TRBD2. The end of the DNA is better explained by TRBJ2-7, so the J call may be wrong. CDR1 is MNHEY, CDR2 SVGAGI, per germline. This CDR3 is 13 amino acids long. CDR3 sequence reads: CASSRGDSYEQYF. CDR3 nucleotide sequence: TGTGCCAGCAGTCGGGGGGACTCCTACGAGCAGTACTTC.

The rearrangement joins TRBV5-4 to TRBJ2-7, with D tentatively TRBD2 (7 bases). The V gene lost 1 base and the J gene lost 4 bases, with 12 bases spanning the gap. The CDR3 extends over 14 amino acids. Germline CDR1 and CDR2: SGHNT and YYREEE (reference sequence). The CDR3 sequence: CASSLQGRAYEQYF. The CDR3, as DNA: TGTGCCAGCAGCTTGCAGGGGAGGGCTTACGAGCAGTACTTC.

A few counts support this clone. J is TRBJ2-5 and V is TRBV9, with D possibly being TRBD1 (5 bases). The V end lost 0 bases, the J end lost 2 bases, and 8 bases lay between the germline ends. From germline, CDR1 is SGDLS and CDR2 YYNGEE. This CDR3 spans 14 amino acids. The CDR3 protein is CASSVAGQQETQYF. DNA of the CDR3: TGTGCCAGCAGCGTAGCAGGGCAACAAGAGACCCAGTACTTC.

J is TRBJ2-3 and V is TRBV2; no definite D call. CDR3 length: 11 amino acids. Germline CDR1 SNHLY, CDR2 FYNNEI. The germline V and J ends were trimmed by 5 bases and 7 bases, with 7 bases remaining between them. The CDR3: CASSSQNTQYF. As DNA, the CDR3 is TGTGCCAGCAGTTCCCAGAATACGCAGTATTTT.